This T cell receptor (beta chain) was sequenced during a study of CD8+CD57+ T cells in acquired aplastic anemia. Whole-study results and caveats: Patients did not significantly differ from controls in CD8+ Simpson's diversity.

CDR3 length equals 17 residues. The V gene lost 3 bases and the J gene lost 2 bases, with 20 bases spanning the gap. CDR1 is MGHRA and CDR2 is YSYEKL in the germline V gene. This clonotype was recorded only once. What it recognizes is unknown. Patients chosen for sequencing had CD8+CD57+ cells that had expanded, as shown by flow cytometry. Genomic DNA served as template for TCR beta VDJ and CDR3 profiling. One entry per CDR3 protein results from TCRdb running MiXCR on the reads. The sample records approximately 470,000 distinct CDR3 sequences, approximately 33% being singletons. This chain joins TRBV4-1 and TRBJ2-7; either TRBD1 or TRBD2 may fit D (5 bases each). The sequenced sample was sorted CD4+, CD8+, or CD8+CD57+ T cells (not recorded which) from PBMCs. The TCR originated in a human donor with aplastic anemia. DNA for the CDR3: TGCGCCAGCAGCCAGGACGTTGCCCGGGGCAGCACCTACGAGCAGTACTTC. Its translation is CASSQDVARGSTYEQYF.